These 21 T cell receptor beta chains share one sample of origin, sequenced in a study of cytomegalovirus exposure and HLA in healthy donors. PCR primers comprised 60 Vbeta and 13 Jbeta primers. The assay was immunoSEQ multiplex PCR, and TCRdb's table has in-frame clones only and misses some. Among about 160,000 clones listed, 80% to 90% were seen once. The sample consisted of PBMCs. These receptors were obtained from a woman aged 25-40 years in good health and CMV-seropositive.

The V call is TRBV4-3, the J call TRBJ2-7, with D perhaps TRBD2 (6 bases). V was cut by 0 bases and J by 0 bases, with 15 bases left in between. The germline V gene has CDR1 LGHNA and CDR2 YSLEER. The CDR3 covers 17 residues. The DNA for the CDR3 is TGCGCCAGCAGCCAAGAAGTGACGGTCGGGAGCTCCTACGAGCAGTACTTC. Encoded protein: CASSQEVTVGSSYEQYF.

The chain joins TRBV28 to TRBJ2-3, with TRBD2 matching over 9 bases. Germline V gene lookup returns CDR1 MDHEN and CDR2 SYDVKM. The CDR3 loop spans 17 amino acids. V trimming: 3 bases; J trimming: 2 bases; junction bases outside the gene matches: 9. CDR3 loop: CASSLGLAGVYTDTQYF. CDR3 coding DNA: TGTGCCAGCAGTTTGGGGTTAGCGGGGGTTTACACAGATACGCAGTATTTT.

As concerns this clone: One end of the junction varies from germline; a read error may be responsible. The gene calls are TRBV7-9 and TRBJ2-3; 13 bases agree with TRBD2. Germline assignment: CDR1 SEHNR and CDR2 FQNEAQ (reference sequence). The CDR3 consists of 16 residues. The CDR3: CSSSLGTSGVTDTQYF. DNA for the CDR3: TGTTCCAGCAGCTTAGGGACTAGCGGGGTCACAGATACGCAGTATTTT.

V and J are TRBV7-2 and TRBJ1-2; 9 nucleotides agree with TRBD1. The CDR3 has 16 residues. With V trimmed by 1 base and J by 8 bases, 11 bases remained unmatched. Germline assignment: CDR1 SGHTA and CDR2 FQGNSA. DNA for the CDR3: TGTGCCAGCAGCTTAGTACGATGGGACAGGGAAAAGGGCTACACCTTC. Translated: CASSLVRWDREKGYTF.

The gene calls are TRBV5-6 and TRBJ2-7; weak D call: TRBD2 (6 bases). There are 13 residues in the CDR3. Germline V gives CDR1 SGHDT, CDR2 YYEEEE. V lost 5 bases and J lost 4, with 13 bases in between. The CDR3 loop reads CASSGGSSYEQYF. The CDR3 DNA sequence: TGTGCCAGCAGTGGAGGGTCCTCGTACGAGCAGTACTTC.

The chain has TRBV5-4 and TRBJ2-3, with D possibly TRBD2 on 6 matching bases. Deletions cut 4 bases from V and 1 base from J, with 16 bases between. The CDR3 loop spans 16 amino acids. Germline V gene sequence: CDR1 SGHNT, CDR2 YYREEE (reference sequence). The CDR3 reads CASSPAGPQGTDTQYF. Here the CDR3 DNA reads TGTGCCAGCAGCCCGGCGGGACCTCAGGGCACAGATACGCAGTATTTT.

This clone was observed once. The V and J genes are TRBV6-5 and TRBJ1-6, with a weak D call TRBD1 (5 bases). There are 12 residues in the CDR3. Trimming cost V 4 bases and J 9 bases, with 7 bases left between them. Germline CDR1 is MNHEY and CDR2 is SVGAGI. CDR3 in amino acids: CASSWGGSPLHF. The CDR3 DNA sequence: TGTGCCAGCAGTTGGGGGGGTTCACCCCTCCACTTT.

The chain links TRBV18 to TRBJ1-2; D may be TRBD1 (6 bases). Trimming pared 0 bases from V and 0 bases from J, leaving 14 bases between. Germline CDR1 KGHSH, CDR2 LQKENI. The CDR3 spans 17 residues. In DNA form, the CDR3 reads TGTGCCAGCTCACCACCCGGGACATACCTTACTAACTATGGCTACACCTTC. Protein: CASSPPGTYLTNYGYTF. Full variable domain (remainder filled in from reference TRBV18 and TRBJ1-2): NAGVMQNPRHLVRRRGQEARLRCSPMKGHSHVYWYRQLPEEGLKFMVYLQKENIIDESGMPKERFSAEFPKEGPSILRIQQVVRGDSAAYFCASSPPGTYLTNYGYTFGSGTRLTVV.

The chain has TRBV29-1 and TRBJ2-1; 8 bases map to TRBD1. The CDR3 spans 13 residues. Trimming removed 6 bases from V and 5 bases from J; junction bases left unmatched: 6. The germline gives CDR1 SQVTM, CDR2 ANQGSEA. CDR3: CSVRRTGNNEQFF. Here the CDR3 DNA reads TGCAGCGTCCGCCGGACAGGGAACAATGAGCAGTTCTTC.

V usage is TRBV19 and J usage is TRBJ1-1; D unresolved. The length of the CDR3 is 13 residues. Germline assignment: CDR1 LNHDA and CDR2 SQIVND (reference sequence). Trimming removed 6 bases at V and 1 base at J, with 9 bases between. CDR3 residues: CASRAESNTEAFF. CDR3 DNA sequence: TGTGCCAGTAGGGCGGAGTCGAACACTGAAGCTTTCTTT.

The chain joins TRBV5-1 to TRBJ2-7, with 11 bases matching TRBD1. From germline, CDR1 is SGHRS and CDR2 YFSETQ. Trimming at V came to 3 bases and at J to 5 bases, leaving 7 bases not matched to a gene. CDR3 length equals 15 residues. CDR3: CASSWGGQGVNEQYF. The CDR3 bases are TGCGCCAGCAGCTGGGGGGGACAGGGGGTTAACGAGCAGTACTTC.

Here the CDR3 DNA reads TGTGCCAGCAGCGAGAGGAGACAGGGGGTTCTCAAAGCTTTCTTT. Residues: CASSERRQGVLKAFF. This rearrangement joins TRBV5-6 to TRBJ1-1, with 9 bases fitting TRBD1. The germline gives CDR1 SGHDT, CDR2 YYEEEE. The CDR3 sequence is 15 residues long. Trimming took 4 bases from V and 9 from J; bases not matched to a gene: 13.

This chain links TRBV2 with TRBJ2-1, with D tentatively TRBD1 (6 bases). The V end lost 6 bases, the J end lost 3 bases, and 12 bases lay between the germline ends. Germline lookup yields CDR1 SNHLY and CDR2 FYNNEI. The CDR3 loop spans 14 amino acids. CDR3 in amino acids: CASRADRFYNEQFF. As DNA, the CDR3 is TGTGCCAGCAGAGCTGACAGGTTCTACAATGAGCAGTTCTTC.

The chain carries TRBV7-2 and TRBJ2-1; 9 nucleotides align to TRBD2. The CDR3 is made up of 15 amino acids. Germline CDR1 and CDR2: SGHTA and FQGNSA. J gave up 8 bases and V 5 bases, and 10 bases lay outside the gene matches. CDR3 bases: TGTGCCAGCAGCCTCGGCGGGGGGGCCTTCTATGAGCAGTTCTTC. It translates to CASSLGGGAFYEQFF.

This rearrangement joins TRBV5-1 to TRBJ2-1, with 7 bases aligning to TRBD1. Trimming removed 0 bases from V and 8 bases from J; junction bases left unmatched: 5. Germline V lookup: CDR1 SGHRS, CDR2 YFSETQ. The CDR3 sequence is 14 residues long. CDR3 coding DNA: TGCGCCAGCAGCTTGGAACAGGGGTTCGATGAGCAGTTCTTC. As protein: CASSLEQGFDEQFF.

The chain uses TRBV4-3 and TRBJ2-1, with TRBD1 as a possible D gene (6 bases). CDR1 LGHNA and CDR2 YSLEER come from the germline V gene. The CDR3 covers 15 residues. Trimming cost V 5 bases and J 8 bases, with 19 bases left between them. This CDR3 is CASSSQGKGFDEQFF. CDR3 coding DNA: TGCGCCAGCAGCAGTCAGGGGAAAGGGTTCGATGAGCAGTTCTTC.

The J gene is TRBJ2-7, the V gene TRBV5-4; maybe TRBD2 (5 bases). The germline V gene has CDR1 SGHNT and CDR2 YYREEE (reference sequence). CDR3 length: 13 residues. Trimming removed 0 bases at V and 5 bases at J, with 9 bases between. The DNA of the CDR3 is TGTGCCAGCAGCTTGGGTTTCGGGGACGAGCAGTACTTC. It is translated as CASSLGFGDEQYF.

The chain joins TRBV6-1 to TRBJ1-1; 10 bases align to TRBD1. This CDR3 has 14 amino acids. After removal of 6 bases from V and 5 bases from J, the junction contained 6 bases not matched to a gene. Per germline, CDR1 MNHNS and CDR2 SASEGT. CDR3 nucleotides: TGTGCCAGCAGGAGGACAGGGGGTGGGACTGAAGCTTTCTTT. Protein sequence: CASRRTGGGTEAFF.

The V gene is TRBV7-3, the J gene TRBJ2-1; 11 nucleotides agree with TRBD2. The V gene's germline CDR1 is SGHTA and CDR2 FQGTGA. The junction had 4 bases not matched to a gene; V was cut back by 1 base and J by 5 bases. The CDR3 consists of 16 residues. CDR3: CASSLIGTSGDNEQFF. The DNA for the CDR3 is TGTGCCAGCAGCTTAATCGGGACTAGCGGAGACAATGAGCAGTTCTTC.

The CDR3 DNA reads TGCGCCAGCAGCTTGGAAGGGGGCGAAGAGACCCAGTACTTC. Translated, it gives CASSLEGGEETQYF. The chain recombines TRBV5-1 with TRBJ2-5, with 7 bases fitting TRBD1. CDR1 and CDR2 (germline): SGHRS, YFSETQ. V shed 0 bases and J 3 bases; nucleotides not matched to a gene: 2. This CDR3 region has 14 residues.

This sequence joins TRBV9 and TRBJ2-1, with 7 bases fitting TRBD1. Germline V CDR1 and CDR2: SGDLS, YYNGEE. Trimming at V came to 4 bases and at J to 1 base, leaving 11 bases not matched to a gene. CDR3 size: 17 residues. The CDR3 reads CASSSHRGPKSYNEQFF. The CDR3 bases are TGTGCCAGCAGCTCCCACAGGGGTCCCAAGTCCTACAATGAGCAGTTCTTC.